This entry describes one T cell receptor beta chain. Its antigen remains unidentified. The data stem from a study of T cells in localized non-small cell lung cancer. Findings and caveats of the study: A denser population of T cells in blood accompanied longer overall survival. Without multi-region sequencing, intratumor heterogeneity could not be excluded.

The CDR3 is 11 residues long. With V trimmed by 8 bases and J by 8 bases, 6 bases remained unmatched. Per germline, CDR1 MDHEN and CDR2 SYDVKM. Assay: immunoSEQ multiplex PCR; the TCRdb copy retains only in-frame clones and omits some. Here the sample spans some 130,000 clones, 89% being singletons. Sample: peripheral blood, taken before any cancer treatment. The receptor comes from an older female donor with stage I lung adenocarcinoma. This rearrangement joins TRBV28 to TRBJ2-7, with 7 bases matching TRBD1. The CDR3 region has the DNA TGTGCCAGCGTGAGGGGGCGGCAGCAGTACTTC. As protein: CASVRGRQQYF. Based on the CDR3 plus reference TRBV28 and TRBJ2-7, the full variable domain is DVKVTQSSRYLVKRTGEKVFLECVQDMDHENMFWYRQDPGLGLRLIYFSYDVKMKEKGDIPEGYSVSREKKERFSLILESASTNQTSMYLCASVRGRQQYFGPGTRLTVT.